Many counts were recorded for the clone carrying this T cell receptor (beta chain). This sample is part of a study of Graves' ophthalmopathy and Graves' hyperthyroidism. Amplifying from RNA transcripts, the study obtained TCR beta CDR3 regions. First-round RT-PCR used HTBI primers; second-round multiplex PCR followed. MiXCR was run by TCRdb on the multiplex PCR reads, yielding one entry per CDR3 protein. The table lists roughly 1.1 million distinct CDR3 sequences, around a third of them singletons. Germline lookup yields CDR1 LNHNV and CDR2 YYDKDF (reference sequence). This CDR3 is 12 amino acids long. V was trimmed by 5 bases and J by 2 bases, leaving 7 bases between them.

The sequencing input was peripheral blood or thyroid tissue (not recorded which). This clonotype originated in an adult man with Graves' hyperthyroidism. The J gene is TRBJ2-7, the V gene TRBV15; D gene uncertain. In nucleotides, the CDR3 is TGTGCCACCAGCGCAGGAACCTACGAGCAGTACTTC. Protein product: CATSAGTYEQYF.